The rows below give T cell receptor beta chains drawn from one sample of a study of identifying expanded T cells in peripheral blood. TCRdb's table, derived via immunoSEQ multiplex PCR, lists solely in-frame clones and lacks some. In the table there are around 94,000 clones, more than 75% of which are singletons. Sequencing was carried out using blood. The receptors were gathered from a person aged 18 to 69 in good health. Both conserved end residues are part of each CDR3. The D gene is left open where the match is weak. Expanded clones get a size class; other rows say once, few or many, or leave the size out.

- | TRBD1 | TRBJ1-5 | 14 | TRBV9 | CASSAGQINQPQHF | TGTGCCAGCAGCGCGGGACAGATTAATCAGCCCCAGCATTTT
- | - | TRBJ2-7 | 14 | TRBV27 | CASRSPRGAGEQYF | TGTGCCAGCAGGTCCCCCCGCGGGGCCGGGGAGCAGTACTTC
- | - | TRBJ1-5 | 16 | TRBV19 | CASSNVGSLSNQPQHF | TGTGCCAGTAGTAACGTAGGTTCCCTTAGCAATCAGCCCCAGCATTTT
- | - | TRBJ1-6 | 15 | TRBV9 | CASSVGGRLDSPLHF | TGTGCCAGCAGCGTCGGGGGGCGGCTAGATTCACCCCTCCACTTT
- | - | TRBJ1-1 | 15 | TRBV18 | CASSRVGQRNTEAFF | TGTGCCAGCTCACGCGTAGGCCAGAGGAACACTGAAGCTTTCTTT
- | - | TRBJ2-5 | 16 | TRBV5-8 | CASSSFSRGPQETQYF | TGTGCCAGCAGCTCCTTCTCCCGGGGTCCTCAAGAGACCCAGTACTTC
once | - | TRBJ2-7 | 15 | TRBV6-9 | CASSCPLTDPVRGYF | TGTGCCAGCAGTTGCCCCCTGACCGATCCCGTACGAGGGTACTTC
- | - | TRBJ1-4 | 17 | TRBV7-9 | CASSLLWGPREGEKLFF | TGTGCCAGCAGTCTACTATGGGGGCCACGCGAGGGTGAAAAACTGTTTTTT
- | - | TRBJ1-4 | 15 | TRBV18 | CASSPTSGGREKLFF | TGTGCCAGCTCACCCACCTCGGGCGGTAGAGAAAAACTGTTTTTT
- | - | TRBJ1-2 | 14 | TRBV4-3 | CASSQDGSNYGYTF | TGCGCCAGCAGCCAAGACGGGTCTAACTATGGCTACACCTTC
once | - | TRBJ2-3 | 14 | TRBV21-1 | CASSSGFRTDTQYF | TGTGCCAGCAGCTCAGGGTTTCGCACAGATACGCAGTATTTT
- | - | TRBJ1-3 | 17 | TRBV28 | CASSLSQGSSSGNTIYF | TGTGCCAGCAGTTTATCGCAGGGAAGTTCCTCTGGAAACACCATATATTTT
- | - | TRBJ1-4 | 16 | TRBV6-1 | CASSEILHLTGEKLFF | TGTGCCAGCAGTGAAATCTTACATCTTACCGGTGAAAAACTGTTTTTT
- | - | TRBJ1-2 | 14 | TRBV6-5 | CASSYFPGADGYTF | TGTGCCAGCAGTTACTTCCCAGGGGCGGATGGCTACACCTTC
- | - | TRBJ1-1 | 11 | TRBV6-5 | CASTWGTEAFF | TGTGCCAGTACCTGGGGGACTGAAGCTTTCTTT
- | - | TRBJ1-1 | 16 | TRBV5-1 | CASSRGLRTGHTEAFF | TGCGCCAGCAGCCGGGGACTCCGAACGGGTCACACTGAAGCTTTCTTT
- | - | TRBJ2-3 | 13 | TRBV7-6 | CASSSTTETTQYF | TGTGCCAGCAGCTCCACGACAGAGACTACGCAGTATTTT
- | TRBD1 | TRBJ1-5 | 16 | TRBV19 | CASKSRTGGPYQPQHF | TGTGCCAGTAAGAGCCGGACAGGGGGCCCCTATCAGCCCCAGCATTTT
- | - | TRBJ2-5 | 15 | TRBV11-2 | CASSLSWSGSETQYF | TGTGCCAGCAGCTTAAGTTGGAGCGGCTCTGAGACCCAGTACTTC
- | - | TRBJ2-2 | 13 | TRBV11-2 | CASSATATGELFF | TGTGCCAGCAGCGCGACAGCCACCGGGGAGCTGTTTTTT
- | - | TRBJ2-3 | 18 | TRBV11-2 | CASSLWRLTGYGTDTQYF | TGTGCCAGCAGCTTATGGAGGTTGACGGGATACGGCACAGATACGCAGTATTTT
- | TRBD1 | TRBJ1-3 | 18 | TRBV18 | CASSPKAPGQGAGNTIYF | TGTGCCAGCTCACCGAAAGCCCCGGGACAGGGTGCCGGAAACACCATATATTTT